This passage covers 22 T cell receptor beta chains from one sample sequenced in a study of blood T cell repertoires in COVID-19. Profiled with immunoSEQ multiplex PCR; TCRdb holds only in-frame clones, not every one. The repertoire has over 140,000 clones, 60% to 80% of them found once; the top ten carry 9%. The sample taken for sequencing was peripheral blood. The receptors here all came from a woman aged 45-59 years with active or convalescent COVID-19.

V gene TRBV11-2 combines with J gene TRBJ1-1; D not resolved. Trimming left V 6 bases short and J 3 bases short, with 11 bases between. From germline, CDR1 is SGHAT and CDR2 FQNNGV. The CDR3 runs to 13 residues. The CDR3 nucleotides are TGTGCCAGCAGATCTTACTCGGACACTGAAGCTTTCTTT. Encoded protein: CASRSYSDTEAFF. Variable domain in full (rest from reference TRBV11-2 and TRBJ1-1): EAGVAQSPRYKIIEKRQSVAFWCNPISGHATLYWYQQILGQGPKLLIQFQNNGVVDDSQLPKDRFSAERLKGVDSTLKIQPAKLEDSAVYLCASRSYSDTEAFFGQGTRLTVV.

The CDR3 reads CASSIRGSGYTF. CDR3 sequence (DNA): TGTGCCAGTAGTATTAGAGGCTCTGGCTACACCTTC. The chain carries TRBV19 and TRBJ1-2, with D unclear. Germline CDR1 is LNHDA and CDR2 is SQIVND (reference sequence). The CDR3 has 12 amino acids. The ends were cut back, 3 bases at V and 7 bases at J, with 9 bases in the middle. The whole variable domain, remainder taken from reference TRBV19 and TRBJ1-2, is DGGITQSPKYLFRKEGQNVTLSCEQNLNHDAMYWYRQDPGQGLRLIYYSQIVNDFQKGDIAEGYSVSREKKESFPLTVTSAQKNPTAFYLCASSIRGSGYTFGSGTRLTVV.

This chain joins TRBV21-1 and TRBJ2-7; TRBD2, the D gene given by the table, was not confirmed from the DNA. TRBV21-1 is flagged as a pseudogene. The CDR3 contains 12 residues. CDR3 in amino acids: CASSKAGYEQYF. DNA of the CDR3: TGTGCCAGCAGCAAAGCCGGCTACGAGCAGTACTTC.

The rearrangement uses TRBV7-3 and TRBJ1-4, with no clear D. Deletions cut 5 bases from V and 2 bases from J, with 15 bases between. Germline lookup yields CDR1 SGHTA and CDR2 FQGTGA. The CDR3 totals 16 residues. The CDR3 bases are TGTGCCAGCAGCCACCAGGAGGCCTTCACTAATGAAAAACTGTTTTTT. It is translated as CASSHQEAFTNEKLFF.

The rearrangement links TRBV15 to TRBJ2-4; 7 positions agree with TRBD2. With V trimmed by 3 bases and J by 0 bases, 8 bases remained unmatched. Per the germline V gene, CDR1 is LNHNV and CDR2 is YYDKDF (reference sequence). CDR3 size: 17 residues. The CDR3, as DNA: TGTGCCACCAGCAGCCTCGGGGGGTCCCTAGCCAAAAACATTCAGTACTTC. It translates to CATSSLGGSLAKNIQYF.

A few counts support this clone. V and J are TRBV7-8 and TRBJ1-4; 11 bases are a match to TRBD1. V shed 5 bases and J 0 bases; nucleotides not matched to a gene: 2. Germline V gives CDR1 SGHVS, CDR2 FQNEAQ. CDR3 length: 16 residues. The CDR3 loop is CASSPGQGATNEKLFF. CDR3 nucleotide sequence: TGTGCCAGCAGCCCGGGACAGGGGGCAACTAATGAAAAACTGTTTTTT.

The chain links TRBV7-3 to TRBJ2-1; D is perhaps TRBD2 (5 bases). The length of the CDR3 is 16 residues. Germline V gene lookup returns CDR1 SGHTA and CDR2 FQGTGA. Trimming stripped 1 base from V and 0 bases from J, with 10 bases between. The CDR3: CASSLNTGSSYNEQFF. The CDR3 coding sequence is TGTGCCAGCAGCTTAAATACGGGAAGCTCCTACAATGAGCAGTTCTTC.

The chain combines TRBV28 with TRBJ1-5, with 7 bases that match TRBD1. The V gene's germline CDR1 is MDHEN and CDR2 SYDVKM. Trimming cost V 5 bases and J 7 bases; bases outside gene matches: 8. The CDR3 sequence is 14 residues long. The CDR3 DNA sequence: TGTGCCAGCAGTCCTGACAGGGCGGGACAGCCCCAGCATTTT. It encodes CASSPDRAGQPQHF.

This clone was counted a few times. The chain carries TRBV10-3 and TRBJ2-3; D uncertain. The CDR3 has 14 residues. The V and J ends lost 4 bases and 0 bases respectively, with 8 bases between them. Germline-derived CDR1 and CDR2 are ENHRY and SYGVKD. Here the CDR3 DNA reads TGTGCCATCAGTGGCCGGAGTAGCACAGATACGCAGTATTTT. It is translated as CAISGRSSTDTQYF.

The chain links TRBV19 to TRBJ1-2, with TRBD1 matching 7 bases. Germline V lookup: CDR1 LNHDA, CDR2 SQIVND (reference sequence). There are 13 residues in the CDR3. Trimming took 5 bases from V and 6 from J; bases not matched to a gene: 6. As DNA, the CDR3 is TGTGCCAGTAGTGTGGACAGGAGGAATGGCTACACCTTC. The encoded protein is CASSVDRRNGYTF.

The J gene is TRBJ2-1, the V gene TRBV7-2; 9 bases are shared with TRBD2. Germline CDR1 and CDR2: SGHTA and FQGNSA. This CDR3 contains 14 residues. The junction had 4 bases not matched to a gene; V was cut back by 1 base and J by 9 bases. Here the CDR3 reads CASSLGGGASEQFF. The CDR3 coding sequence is TGTGCCAGCAGCTTAGGCGGGGGGGCCTCTGAGCAGTTCTTC. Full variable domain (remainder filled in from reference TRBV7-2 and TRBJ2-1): GAGVSQSPSNKVTEKGKDVELRCDPISGHTALYWYRQSLGQGLEFLIYFQGNSAPDKSGLPSDRFSAERTGGSVSTLTIQRTQQEDSAVYLCASSLGGGASEQFFGPGTRLTVL.

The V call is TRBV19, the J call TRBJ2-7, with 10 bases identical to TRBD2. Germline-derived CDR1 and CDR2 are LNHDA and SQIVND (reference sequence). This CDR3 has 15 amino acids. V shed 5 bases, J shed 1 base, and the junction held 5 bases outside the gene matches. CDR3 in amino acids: CASSPLAGVSYEQYF. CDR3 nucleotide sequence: TGTGCCAGTAGTCCCCTAGCGGGAGTTTCCTACGAGCAGTACTTC.

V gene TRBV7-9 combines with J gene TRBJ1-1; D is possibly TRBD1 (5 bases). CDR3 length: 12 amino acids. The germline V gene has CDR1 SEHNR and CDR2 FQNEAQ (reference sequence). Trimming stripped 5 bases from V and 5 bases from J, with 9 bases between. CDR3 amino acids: CASSPGGTEAFF. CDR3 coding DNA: TGTGCCAGCAGCCCTGGGGGGACTGAAGCTTTCTTT. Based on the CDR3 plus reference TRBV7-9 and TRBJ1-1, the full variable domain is DTGVSQNPRHKITKRGQNVTFRCDPISEHNRLYWYRQTLGQGPEFLTYFQNEAQLEKSRLLSDRFSAERPKGSFSTLEIQRTEQGDSAMYLCASSPGGTEAFFGQGTRLTVV.

The CDR3 coding sequence is TGCGCCAGCAGCCAAGATCTGCCTAGCGGGACTCTTAAGGTAGCCAAAAACATTCAGTACTTC. Protein sequence: CASSQDLPSGTLKVAKNIQYF. This rearrangement joins TRBV4-3 to TRBJ2-4; 9 nucleotides match TRBD2. The CDR3 consists of 21 residues. Trimming cost V 0 bases and J 0 bases; bases outside gene matches: 15. Germline V CDR1 and CDR2: LGHNA, YSLEER.

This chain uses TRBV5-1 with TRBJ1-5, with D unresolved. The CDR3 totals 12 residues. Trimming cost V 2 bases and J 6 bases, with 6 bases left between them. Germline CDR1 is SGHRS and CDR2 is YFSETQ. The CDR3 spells CASSFLVQPQHF. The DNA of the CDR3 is TGCGCCAGCAGCTTTTTAGTTCAGCCCCAGCATTTT. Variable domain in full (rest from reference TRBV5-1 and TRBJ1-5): KAGVTQTPRYLIKTRGQQVTLSCSPISGHRSVSWYQQTPGQGLQFLFEYFSETQRNKGNFPGRFSGRQFSNSRSEMNVSTLELGDSALYLCASSFLVQPQHFGDGTRLSIL.

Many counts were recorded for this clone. The CDR3: CASSPGTGRHEQYF. Here the CDR3 DNA reads TGTGCCAGCAGTCCCGGGACAGGGCGACACGAGCAGTACTTC. The J gene is TRBJ2-7, the V gene TRBV6-4; 9 bases agree with TRBD1. This CDR3 contains 14 residues. Trimming cost V 5 bases and J 5 bases; bases outside gene matches: 7. The germline V gene encodes CDR1 MRHNA and CDR2 SNTAGT.

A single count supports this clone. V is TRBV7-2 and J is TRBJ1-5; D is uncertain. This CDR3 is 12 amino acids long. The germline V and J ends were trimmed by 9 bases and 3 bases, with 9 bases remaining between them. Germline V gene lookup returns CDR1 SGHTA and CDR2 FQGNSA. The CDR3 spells CASSPYNQPQHF. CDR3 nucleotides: TGTGCCAGTAGCCCGTACAATCAGCCCCAGCATTTT.

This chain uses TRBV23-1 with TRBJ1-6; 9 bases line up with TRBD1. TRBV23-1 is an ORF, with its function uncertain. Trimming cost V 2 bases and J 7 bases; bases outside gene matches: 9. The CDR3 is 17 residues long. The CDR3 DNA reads TGCGCCAGCAGTCAAAAGTCAGGGGACAGGGCGAATTCACCCCTCCACTTT. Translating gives CASSQKSGDRANSPLHF.

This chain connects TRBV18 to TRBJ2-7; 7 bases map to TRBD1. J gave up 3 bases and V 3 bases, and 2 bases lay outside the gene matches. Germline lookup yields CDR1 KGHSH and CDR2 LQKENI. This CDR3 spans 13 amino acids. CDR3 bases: TGTGCCAGCTCACCGACAGGGATCTACGAGCAGTACTTC. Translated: CASSPTGIYEQYF.

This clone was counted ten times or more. The CDR3 DNA reads as TGTGCCAGCAGTTACTCGCTAGGGGCTGGGGCCAACGTCCTGACTTTC. The encoded protein is CASSYSLGAGANVLTF. The chain couples TRBV6-5 to TRBJ2-6; TRBD1 might be the D (5 bases). The CDR3 covers 16 residues. From germline, CDR1 is MNHEY and CDR2 SVGAGI. Trimming cost V 0 bases and J 2 bases, with 8 bases left between them.

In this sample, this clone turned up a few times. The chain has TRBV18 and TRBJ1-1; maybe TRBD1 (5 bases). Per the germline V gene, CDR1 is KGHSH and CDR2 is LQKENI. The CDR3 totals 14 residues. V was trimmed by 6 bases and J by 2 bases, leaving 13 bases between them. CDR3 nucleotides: TGTGCCAGCTCTCCTAGGACACCTAACACTGAAGCTTTCTTT. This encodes CASSPRTPNTEAFF.

The CDR3, as DNA: TGTGCCATTACACAGGGGCCTAACTATGGCTACACCTTC. It is translated as CAITQGPNYGYTF. The chain joins TRBV6-5 to TRBJ1-2, with 7 bases that match TRBD1. This CDR3 spans 13 amino acids. Germline trimming cut 10 bases from V and 0 bases from J; bases unmatched to any gene: 5. From germline, CDR1 is MNHEY and CDR2 SVGAGI.